The entry that follows covers one TCR beta chain sequence. Healthy Caucasians from Russia aged roughly 6 to 95 served as donors. Then a second PCR, running roughly 6 to 12 cycles, was carried out with a sample-barcoded 5' primer and a J-beta primer mix. The authors tagged each cDNA molecule using a template-switch adaptor with 12 random nucleotides. TCRdb used MiXCR to reprocess the 5' RACE reads, holding one entry per CDR3 protein. The sample includes over 600,000 distinct CDR3 sequences, about 47% of them seen just once. This sample was taken from a study of blood T cells in healthy people across ages. Germline V gene sequence: CDR1 SGDLS, CDR2 YYNGEE. This CDR3 region has 12 residues.

The sequence was collected from a man older than 75 in good health. The sample was blood. This chain joins TRBV9 and TRBJ2-5; perhaps TRBD2 as D (5 bases). With the DNA end fitting TRBJ2-7 better, the J assignment may be wrong. The CDR3 nucleotides read TGTGCCAGCAGCGCAGACTACTACGAGCAGTACTTC. Translation gives CASSADYYEQYF.